This T cell receptor (beta chain) was retrieved from a study of a mutant IDH1 vaccine in newly diagnosed glioma. Study background: All eight of the vaccinations patients received fell in weeks 1, 3, 5, 7, 11, 15, 19 and 23. The initiation of vaccination occurred 4-6 weeks after radiotherapy alone, or with temozolomide cycles. Among treated patients, 62.5% were male and approximately 40% female, and mean age was roughly 40 years. Patients were pretreated with radiotherapy, temozolomide, or both, mostly both.

This clone was detected once. Its antigen is not known. The method was immunoSEQ multiplex PCR; TCRdb's version includes in-frame clones alone and lacks a portion of them. The sample has more than 55,000 clones; roughly 80% are singletons. This sample's time point: week 5, during vaccination. Topical imiquimod was applied with each vaccine dose, which held 300 ug of mutant IDH1 20-mer peptide. The CDR3 has 15 residues. CDR1 SGHVS and CDR2 FQNEAQ come from the germline V gene. With 4 bases removed from V and 2 bases from J, the gap between germline ends came to 15 bases. This material consisted of PBMCs, taken from a glioma patient whose treatment included an IDH1 peptide vaccine. The receptor was isolated from a woman in her late teens or twenties with glioma. Some clones in this sample may be carry-over from other donors' samples. This chain connects TRBV7-8 to TRBJ2-7; no firm D call. Written as DNA, the CDR3 is TGTGCCAGCAGCTCCGACACGAAACCGACCTACGAGCAGTACTTC. Translation: CASSSDTKPTYEQYF.